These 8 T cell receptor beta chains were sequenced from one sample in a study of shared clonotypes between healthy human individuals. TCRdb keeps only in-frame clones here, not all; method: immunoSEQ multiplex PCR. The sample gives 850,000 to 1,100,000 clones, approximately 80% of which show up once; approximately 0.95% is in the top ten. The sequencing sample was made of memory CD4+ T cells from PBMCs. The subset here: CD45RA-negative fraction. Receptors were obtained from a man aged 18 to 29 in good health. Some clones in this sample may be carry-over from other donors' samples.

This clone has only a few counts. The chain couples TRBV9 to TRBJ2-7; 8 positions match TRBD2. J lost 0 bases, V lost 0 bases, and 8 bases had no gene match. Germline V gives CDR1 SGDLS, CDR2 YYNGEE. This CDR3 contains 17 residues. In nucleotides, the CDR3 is TGTGCCAGCAGCGTAGCGGCCGGGACTAGTTCCTCCTACGAGCAGTACTTC. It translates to CASSVAAGTSSSYEQYF. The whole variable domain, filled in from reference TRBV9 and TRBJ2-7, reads DSGVTQTPKHLITATGQRVTLRCSPRSGDLSVYWYQQSLDQGLQFLIQYYNGEERAKGNILERFSAQQFPDLHSELNLSSLELGDSALYFCASSVAAGTSSSYEQYFGPGTRLTVT.

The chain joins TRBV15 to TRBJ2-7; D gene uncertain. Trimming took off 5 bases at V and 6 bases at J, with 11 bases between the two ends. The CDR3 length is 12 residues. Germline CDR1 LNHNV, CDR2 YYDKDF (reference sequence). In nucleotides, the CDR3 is TGTGCCACCAGCTCCCAAGGTGGCGAGCAGTACTTC. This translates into CATSSQGGEQYF.

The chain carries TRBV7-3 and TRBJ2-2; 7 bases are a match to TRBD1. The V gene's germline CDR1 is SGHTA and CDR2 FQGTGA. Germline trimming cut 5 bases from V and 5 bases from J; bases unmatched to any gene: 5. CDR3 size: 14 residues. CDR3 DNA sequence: TGTGCCAGCAGCCCCAACAGGGGAACCGGGGAGCTGTTTTTT. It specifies CASSPNRGTGELFF.

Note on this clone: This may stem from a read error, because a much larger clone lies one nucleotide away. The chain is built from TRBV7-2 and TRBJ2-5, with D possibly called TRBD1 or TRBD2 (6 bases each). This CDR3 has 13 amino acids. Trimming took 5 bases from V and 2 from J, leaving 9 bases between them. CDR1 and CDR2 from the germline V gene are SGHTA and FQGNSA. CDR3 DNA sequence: TGTGCCAGCAGCGGAGGGACACAAGAGACCCAGTACTTC. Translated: CASSGGTQETQYF.

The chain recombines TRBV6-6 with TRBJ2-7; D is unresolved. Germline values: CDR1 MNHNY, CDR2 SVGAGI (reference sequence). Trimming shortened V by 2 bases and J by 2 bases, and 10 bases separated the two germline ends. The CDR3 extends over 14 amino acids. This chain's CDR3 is CASSYKGITYEQYF. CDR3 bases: TGTGCCAGCAGTTACAAGGGTATCACCTACGAGCAGTACTTC.

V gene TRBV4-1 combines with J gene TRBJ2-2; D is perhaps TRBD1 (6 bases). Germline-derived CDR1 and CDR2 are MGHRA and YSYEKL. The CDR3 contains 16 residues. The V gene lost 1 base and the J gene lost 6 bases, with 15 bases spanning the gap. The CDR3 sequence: CASSQAGVPFAGELFF. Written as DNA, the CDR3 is TGCGCCAGCAGCCAAGCAGGGGTACCGTTCGCCGGGGAGCTGTTTTTT.

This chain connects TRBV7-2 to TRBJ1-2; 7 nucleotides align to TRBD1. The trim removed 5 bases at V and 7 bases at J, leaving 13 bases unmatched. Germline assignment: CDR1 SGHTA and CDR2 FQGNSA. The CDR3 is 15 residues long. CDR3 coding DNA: TGTGCCAGCAGCGAGGGGACAGCCCGAAAGGGTGGCTACACCTTC. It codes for CASSEGTARKGGYTF.

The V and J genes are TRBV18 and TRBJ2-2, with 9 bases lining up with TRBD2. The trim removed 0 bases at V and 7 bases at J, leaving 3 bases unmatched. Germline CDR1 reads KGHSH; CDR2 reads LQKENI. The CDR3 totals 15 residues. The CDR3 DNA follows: TGTGCCAGCTCACCACCTCTAGCGGGAATCGGGGAGCTGTTTTTT. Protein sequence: CASSPPLAGIGELFF.